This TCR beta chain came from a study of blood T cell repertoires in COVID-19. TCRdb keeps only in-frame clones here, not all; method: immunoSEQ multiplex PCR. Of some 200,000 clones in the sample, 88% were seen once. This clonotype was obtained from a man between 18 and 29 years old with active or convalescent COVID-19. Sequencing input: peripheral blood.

The DNA of the CDR3 is TGCGCCAGCACTGACAGTAGCGGGAGGTATACCGGGGAGCTGTTTTTT. As protein: CASTDSSGRYTGELFF. The chain is built from TRBV10-2 and TRBJ2-2, with 10 nucleotides matching TRBD2. CDR1 WSHSY and CDR2 SAAADI come from the germline V gene. Germline trimming cut 7 bases from V and 5 bases from J; bases unmatched to any gene: 10. The CDR3 is 16 amino acids.